This entry describes one T cell receptor (beta chain). What it binds is not known. The data originate from a study of cytomegalovirus exposure and HLA in healthy donors. Study-wide points: Later analysis demonstrated an association between a missense DCLRE1C variant and TCR beta V- and J-gene trimming. For presence/absence analyses, sequencing depth was assumed to be roughly uniform across donors.

CDR3 length: 19 residues. The ends lost 3 bases at V and 1 base at J; junction bases unmatched: 9. Germline CDR1 KGHSH, CDR2 LQKENI. Primers: 60 Vbeta forward and 13 Jbeta reverse. Libraries were prepared by immunoSEQ multiplex PCR; TCRdb keeps only in-frame clonotypes and omits some of them. The repertoire holds nearly 200,000 clones, with roughly 80% as singletons. The genes are TRBV18 and TRBJ2-4; 13 nucleotides agree with TRBD2. The sequenced sample was PBMCs. The origin of this receptor is a woman in her forties or fifties in good health and CMV-seropositive. As DNA, the CDR3 is TGTGCCAGCTCACCCCCGGGACTAGCGGGGAAGGGGGCCAAAAACATTCAGTACTTC. This encodes CASSPPGLAGKGAKNIQYF.